The 13 T cell receptor beta chains below come from one sample, sequenced in a study of Tregs in tolerant kidney transplant recipients. This table comes from immunoSEQ multiplex PCR, and its TCRdb copy is limited to in-frame clones, with some not included. The table lists about 110,000 clones, around 87% of them singletons. The specimen comprised CD4+ T cells from blood, sampled before the transplant. The receptors stem from a human donor who received a combined kidney and bone marrow transplant.

This clone appeared a single time. The chain links TRBV19 to TRBJ2-2, with 9 nucleotides matching TRBD1. Unmatched junction bases numbered 1, after V lost 4 bases and J lost 7 bases. The CDR3 extends over 13 amino acids. The germline CDR1 and CDR2 sequences are LNHDA and SQIVND (reference sequence). Here the CDR3 reads CASSRDRVGELFF. CDR3 nucleotide sequence: TGTGCCAGTAGTAGGGACAGGGTCGGGGAGCTGTTTTTT.

The rearrangement joins TRBV6-5 to TRBJ2-7; weak D call: TRBD1 (6 bases). The CDR3 is 15 amino acids. Deletions cut 1 base from V and 5 bases from J, with 15 bases between. Germline V gene lookup returns CDR1 MNHEY and CDR2 SVGAGI. CDR3 amino acids: CASSYLDRQTDEQYF. CDR3 coding DNA: TGTGCCAGCAGTTACTTGGACAGACAGACGGACGAGCAGTACTTC.

The chain has TRBV5-5 and TRBJ1-2; possibly TRBD1 for D (5 bases). The CDR3 sequence is 16 residues long. The V and J ends lost 0 bases and 4 bases respectively, with 16 bases between them. Germline lookup yields CDR1 SGHKS and CDR2 YYEKEE (reference sequence). The CDR3, as DNA: TGTGCCAGCAGCTTGGTGAGCAGGGAAACGTCCTATGGCTACACCTTC. Residues: CASSLVSRETSYGYTF. The variable domain in full, with the rest retrieved from reference TRBV5-5 and TRBJ1-2, is DAGVTQSPTHLIKTRGQQVTLRCSPISGHKSVSWYQQVLGQGPQFIFQYYEKEERGRGNFPDRFSARQFPNYSSELNVNALLLGDSALYLCASSLVSRETSYGYTFGSGTRLTVV.

The CDR3 DNA sequence: TGCGCCAGCAGCCAAGATGTAGCGGGAGGGTACAATGAGCAGTTCTTC. Amino acid sequence: CASSQDVAGGYNEQFF. The V gene is TRBV4-3, the J gene TRBJ2-1, with 11 nucleotides matching TRBD2. J lost 4 bases, V lost 0 bases, and 2 bases had no gene match. This CDR3 comprises 16 residues. Germline V CDR1 and CDR2: LGHNA, YSLEER.

The J gene is TRBJ2-5, the V gene TRBV9; 8 bases match TRBD2. This CDR3 comprises 16 residues. The germline V gene has CDR1 SGDLS and CDR2 YYNGEE. The V gene end was trimmed by 0 bases and the J gene end by 2 bases; junction bases not matched to a gene: 6. The CDR3 spells CASSVGLAGPQETQYF. CDR3 nucleotides: TGTGCCAGCAGCGTAGGGTTAGCGGGGCCTCAAGAGACCCAGTACTTC. Supplemented by reference TRBV9 and TRBJ2-5, the full variable domain reads DSGVTQTPKHLITATGQRVTLRCSPRSGDLSVYWYQQSLDQGLQFLIQYYNGEERAKGNILERFSAQQFPDLHSELNLSSLELGDSALYFCASSVGLAGPQETQYFGPGTRLLVL.

The chain combines TRBV14 with TRBJ2-7; D may be TRBD2 (5 bases). Germline lookup yields CDR1 SGHDN and CDR2 FVKESK. Trimming removed 1 base from V and 6 bases from J, with 10 bases in between. The length of the CDR3 is 13 residues. The CDR3 nucleotides are TGTGCCAGCAGCCAAGCGCTGCGGGTCGAGCAGTACTTC. This encodes CASSQALRVEQYF.

The chain combines TRBV7-2 with TRBJ2-3, with D possibly matching TRBD2 (7 bases). Trimming took off 5 bases at V and 3 bases at J, with 15 bases between the two ends. Germline V gene data show CDR1 as SGHTA and CDR2 as FQGNSA. CDR3 length: 15 amino acids. The CDR3 sequence: CASSPRGARTDTQYF. In nucleotides, the CDR3 is TGTGCCAGCAGCCCCCGGGGGGCCCGTACAGATACGCAGTATTTT.

This clone was counted only a few times. The chain carries TRBV27 and TRBJ2-7; 8 nucleotides agree with TRBD2. CDR3 size: 16 residues. From germline, CDR1 is MNHEY and CDR2 SMNVEV (reference sequence). The V gene end was trimmed by 6 bases and the J gene end by 2 bases; junction bases not matched to a gene: 12. In nucleotides, the CDR3 is TGTGCCAGCAGGAGGGCGGGGGCGACTAGCGCCTACGAGCAGTACTTC. The encoded protein is CASRRAGATSAYEQYF.

The V gene is TRBV7-9, the J gene TRBJ1-2; the D is unclear. CDR1 and CDR2 from the germline V gene are SEHNR and FQNEAQ (reference sequence). This CDR3 region has 15 residues. Trimming removed 8 bases from V and 3 bases from J, with 19 bases in between. CDR3 loop: CASHKVTGADYGYTF. CDR3 DNA sequence: TGTGCCAGCCACAAAGTTACGGGTGCGGACTATGGCTACACCTTC.

This chain connects TRBV19 to TRBJ2-1; TRBD2 agrees at 13 bases. Per germline, CDR1 LNHDA and CDR2 SQIVND (reference sequence). J lost 4 bases, V lost 8 bases, and 5 bases had no gene match. The CDR3 has 15 amino acids. The CDR3 DNA sequence: TGTGCCAGTGAAAAACTAGCGGGAGGGTACAATGAGCAGTTCTTC. Amino acids: CASEKLAGGYNEQFF.

This rearrangement joins TRBV7-8 to TRBJ1-5; D ambiguous. The ends were cut back, 3 bases at V and 4 bases at J, with 13 bases in the middle. This CDR3 is built from 15 residues. Germline V CDR1 and CDR2: SGHVS, FQNEAQ. CDR3 sequence: CASSFPGGDNQPQHF. The CDR3 DNA reads as TGTGCCAGCAGCTTCCCGGGCGGGGATAATCAGCCCCAGCATTTT.

A few counts support this clone. The J gene is TRBJ2-3, the V gene TRBV5-1; 9 bases match TRBD2. Germline V lookup: CDR1 SGHRS, CDR2 YFSETQ. This CDR3 contains 14 residues. With V trimmed by 6 bases and J by 3 bases, 5 bases remained unmatched. The chain's CDR3 is CASKSGGRTDTQYF. CDR3 sequence (DNA): TGCGCCAGCAAAAGCGGGGGGCGTACAGATACGCAGTATTTT.

The chain uses TRBV4-1 and TRBJ1-1, with 8 nucleotides matching TRBD1. V lost 4 bases and J lost 4; bases outside the gene matches: 5. The V gene's germline CDR1 is MGHRA and CDR2 YSYEKL. The CDR3 spans 14 residues. For the CDR3, the DNA is TGCGCCAGCAGCCTCCCGGACAGGGTCACTGAAGCTTTCTTT. It is translated as CASSLPDRVTEAFF.